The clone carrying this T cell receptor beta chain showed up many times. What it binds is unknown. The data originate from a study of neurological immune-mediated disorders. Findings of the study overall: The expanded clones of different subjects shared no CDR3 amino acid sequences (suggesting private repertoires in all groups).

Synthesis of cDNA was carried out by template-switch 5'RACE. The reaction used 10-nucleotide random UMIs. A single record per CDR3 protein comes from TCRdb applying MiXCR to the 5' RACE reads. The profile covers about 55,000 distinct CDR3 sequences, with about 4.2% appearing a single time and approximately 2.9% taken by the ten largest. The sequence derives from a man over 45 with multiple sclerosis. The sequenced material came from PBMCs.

CDR3 residues: CASSLGPRYGYTF. As DNA, the CDR3 is TGTGCCAGCAGCTTAGGACCCCGCTATGGCTACACCTTC. This chain connects TRBV7-3 to TRBJ1-2; no clear D. The V end was cut by 2 bases, the J end by 4 bases, with 8 bases between. Germline V CDR1 and CDR2: SGHTA, FQGTGA. The CDR3 is 13 residues long. Combining the CDR3 with reference TRBV7-3 and TRBJ1-2 gives the whole variable domain GAGVSQTPSNKVTEKGKYVELRCDPISGHTALYWYRQSLGQGPEFLIYFQGTGAADDSGLPNDRFFAVRPEGSVSTLKIQRTERGDSAVYLCASSLGPRYGYTFGSGTRLTVV.